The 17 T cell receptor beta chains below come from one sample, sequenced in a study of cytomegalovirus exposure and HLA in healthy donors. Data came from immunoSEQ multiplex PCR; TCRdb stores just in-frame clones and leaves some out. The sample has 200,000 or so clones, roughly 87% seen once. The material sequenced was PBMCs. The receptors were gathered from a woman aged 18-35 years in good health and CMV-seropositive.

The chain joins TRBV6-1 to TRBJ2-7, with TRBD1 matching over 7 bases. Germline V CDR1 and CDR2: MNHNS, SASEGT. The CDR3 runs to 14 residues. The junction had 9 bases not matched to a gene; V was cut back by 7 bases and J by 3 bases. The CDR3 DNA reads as TGTGCCAGCACTCTGTCGGGACAGTTCTACGAGCAGTACTTC. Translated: CASTLSGQFYEQYF.

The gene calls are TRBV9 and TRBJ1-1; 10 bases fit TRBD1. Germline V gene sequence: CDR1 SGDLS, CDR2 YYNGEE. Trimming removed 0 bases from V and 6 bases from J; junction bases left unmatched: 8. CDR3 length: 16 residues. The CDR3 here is CASSVVGTGAGSEAFF. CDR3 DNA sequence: TGTGCCAGCAGCGTAGTTGGGACAGGGGCCGGGTCTGAAGCTTTCTTT. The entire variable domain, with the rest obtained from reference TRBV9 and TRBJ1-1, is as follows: DSGVTQTPKHLITATGQRVTLRCSPRSGDLSVYWYQQSLDQGLQFLIQYYNGEERAKGNILERFSAQQFPDLHSELNLSSLELGDSALYFCASSVVGTGAGSEAFFGQGTRLTVV.

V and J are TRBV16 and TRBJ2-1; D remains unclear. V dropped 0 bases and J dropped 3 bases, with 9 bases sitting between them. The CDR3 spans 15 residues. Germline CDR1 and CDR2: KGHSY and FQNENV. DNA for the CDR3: TGTGCCAGCAGCCAATCTGGGCCGATCTACAATGAGCAGTTCTTC. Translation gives CASSQSGPIYNEQFF.

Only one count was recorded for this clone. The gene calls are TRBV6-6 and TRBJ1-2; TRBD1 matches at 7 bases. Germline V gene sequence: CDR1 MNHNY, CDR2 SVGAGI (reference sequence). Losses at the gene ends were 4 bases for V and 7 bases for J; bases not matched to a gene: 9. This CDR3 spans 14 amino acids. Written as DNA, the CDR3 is TGTGCCAGCAGTTCCGTCGAGGGGGCCGGTGGCTACACCTTC. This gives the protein CASSSVEGAGGYTF.

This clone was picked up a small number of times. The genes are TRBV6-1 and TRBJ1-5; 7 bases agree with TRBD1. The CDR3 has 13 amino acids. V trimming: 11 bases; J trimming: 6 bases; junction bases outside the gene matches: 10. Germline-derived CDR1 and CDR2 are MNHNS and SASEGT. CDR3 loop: CAGNRGVGQPQHF. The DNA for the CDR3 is TGTGCCGGAAACAGGGGCGTGGGTCAGCCCCAGCATTTT.

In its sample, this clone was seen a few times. CDR3: CASSETGGGNQPQHF. The CDR3 nucleotides read TGCGCCAGCAGCGAGACAGGGGGCGGGAATCAGCCCCAGCATTTT. The chain joins TRBV4-1 to TRBJ1-5; TRBD1 agrees at 10 bases. This CDR3 is built from 15 residues. V was clipped by 5 bases and J by 4 bases; unmatched bases: 5. CDR1 MGHRA and CDR2 YSYEKL come from the germline V gene.

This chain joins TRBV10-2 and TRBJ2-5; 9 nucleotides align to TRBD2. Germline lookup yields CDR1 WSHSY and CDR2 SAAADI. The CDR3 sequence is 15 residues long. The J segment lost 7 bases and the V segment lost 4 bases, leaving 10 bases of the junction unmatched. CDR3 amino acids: CASSVREGRVVTQYF. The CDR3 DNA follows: TGCGCCAGCAGTGTGCGGGAGGGCCGGGTGGTGACCCAGTACTTC.

CDR3 sequence: CASSLWPEGTGELFF. CDR3 nucleotide sequence: TGTGCCAGCAGTTTATGGCCGGAGGGCACCGGGGAGCTGTTTTTT. The gene calls are TRBV27 and TRBJ2-2; possible D gene TRBD2, 6 bases. V gave up 1 base and J gave up 4 bases, with 10 bases separating them. From germline, CDR1 is MNHEY and CDR2 SMNVEV (reference sequence). The CDR3 spans 15 residues.

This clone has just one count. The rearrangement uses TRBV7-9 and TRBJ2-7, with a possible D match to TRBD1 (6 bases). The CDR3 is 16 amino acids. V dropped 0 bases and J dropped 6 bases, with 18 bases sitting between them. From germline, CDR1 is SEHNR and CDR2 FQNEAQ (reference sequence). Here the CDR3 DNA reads TGTGCCAGCAGCTTAGCGCGGACAGATGCCTACTTCGAGCAGTACTTC. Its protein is CASSLARTDAYFEQYF. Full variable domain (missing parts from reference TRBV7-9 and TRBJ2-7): DTGVSQNPRHKITKRGQNVTFRCDPISEHNRLYWYRQTLGQGPEFLTYFQNEAQLEKSRLLSDRFSAERPKGSFSTLEIQRTEQGDSAMYLCASSLARTDAYFEQYFGPGTRLTVT.

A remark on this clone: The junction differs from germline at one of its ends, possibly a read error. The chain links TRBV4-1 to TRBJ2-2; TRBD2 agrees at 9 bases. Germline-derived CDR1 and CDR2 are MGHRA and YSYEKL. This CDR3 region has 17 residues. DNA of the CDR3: TGCGCCAGCAGTCAAGGGTCGACTAGCGGGAACACCGGGGAGCTGTTTTTT. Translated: CASSQGSTSGNTGELFF.

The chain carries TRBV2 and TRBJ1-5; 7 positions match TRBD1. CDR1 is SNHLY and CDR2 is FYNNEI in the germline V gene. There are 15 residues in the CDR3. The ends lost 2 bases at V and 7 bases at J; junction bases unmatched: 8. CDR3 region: CASSESGRGRQPQHF. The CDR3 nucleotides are TGTGCCAGCAGTGAAAGTGGTAGGGGGCGGCAGCCCCAGCATTTT.

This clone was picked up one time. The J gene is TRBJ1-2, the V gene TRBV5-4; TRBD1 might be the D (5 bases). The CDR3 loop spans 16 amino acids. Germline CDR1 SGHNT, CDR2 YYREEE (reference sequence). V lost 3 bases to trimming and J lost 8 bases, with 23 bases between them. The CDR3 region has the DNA TGTGCCAGCAGCTCTACATTTTCGGCAGGGCGTCGGGGCTACACCTTC. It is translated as CASSSTFSAGRRGYTF.

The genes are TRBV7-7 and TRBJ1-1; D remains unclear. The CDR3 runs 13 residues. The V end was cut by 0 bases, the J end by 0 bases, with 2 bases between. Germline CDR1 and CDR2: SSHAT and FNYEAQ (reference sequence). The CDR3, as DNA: TGTGCCAGCAGCTTAGCCTTGAACACTGAAGCTTTCTTT. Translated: CASSLALNTEAFF.

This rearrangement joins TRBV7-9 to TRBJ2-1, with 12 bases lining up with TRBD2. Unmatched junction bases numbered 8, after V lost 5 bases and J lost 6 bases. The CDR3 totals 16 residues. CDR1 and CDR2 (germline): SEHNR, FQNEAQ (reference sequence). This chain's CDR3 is CASSPLLAGGPNEQFF. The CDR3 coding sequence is TGTGCCAGCAGCCCCCTACTAGCGGGAGGACCCAATGAGCAGTTCTTC.

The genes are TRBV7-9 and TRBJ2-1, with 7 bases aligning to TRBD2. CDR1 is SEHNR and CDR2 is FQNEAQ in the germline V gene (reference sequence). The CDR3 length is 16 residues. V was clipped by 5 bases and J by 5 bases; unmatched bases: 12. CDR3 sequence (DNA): TGTGCCAGCAGCCCCTCAGCGGGAAAGAGTCACAATGAGCAGTTCTTC. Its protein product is CASSPSAGKSHNEQFF.

The CDR3 reads CASSPLGTSITGELFF. CDR3 nucleotide sequence: TGTGCCAGCAGCCCGTTGGGGACTAGCATCACCGGGGAGCTGTTTTTT. This chain links TRBV27 with TRBJ2-2; 9 nucleotides agree with TRBD2. CDR1 is MNHEY, CDR2 SMNVEV, per germline (reference sequence). The V gene end was trimmed by 6 bases and the J gene end by 4 bases; junction bases not matched to a gene: 9. CDR3 length: 16 amino acids.

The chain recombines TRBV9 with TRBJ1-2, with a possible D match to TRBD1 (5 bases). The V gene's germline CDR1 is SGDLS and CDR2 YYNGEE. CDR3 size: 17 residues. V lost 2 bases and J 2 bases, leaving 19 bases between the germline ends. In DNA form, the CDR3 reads TGTGCCAGCAGCGTCACCACTGGGGCAGGGAGGAACTATGGCTACACCTTC. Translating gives CASSVTTGAGRNYGYTF.